This TCR beta chain was found in a study of T-cell reconstitution after alpha-beta-depleted transplantation in children. Unique molecular identifiers were built into the TCRbeta library. TCRdb processed the PCR reads anew with MiXCR; each CDR3 protein has one entry. Of about a million distinct CDR3 sequences in the sample, under 30% are singletons; the top ten hold approximately 30%. Study results and caveats: High day-60 TCRbeta diversity in some patients came from surviving recipient T cells and thymic progenitors. By about two months after transplant, alpha-beta T cells reportedly arose from several hundred graft clones that had expanded. At the one-year point after transplant, T-cell counts and TCRbeta diversity were found to come mostly from T cells that had been newly produced.

CDR1 LGHNA and CDR2 YNFKEQ come from the germline V gene. Trimming left V 0 bases short and J 8 bases short, with 10 bases between. The CDR3 length is 14 residues. This clonotype was detected only once. What it binds is not known. The sequence came from a boy under two years old who had a stem cell transplant for SCID, so the T cells may come from the graft donor. The chain joins TRBV4-2 to TRBJ1-4, with D uncertain. Sequenced material: PBMCs, mostly from graft donor cells, taken 360 days after TCRalphabeta/CD19-depleted stem cell transplant. The CDR3 region has the DNA TGTGCCAGCAGCCAAGAAATTGGGGTGGAAAAACTGTTTTTT. Amino acid sequence: CASSQEIGVEKLFF.